Each of the 23 T cell receptor beta chains below was sequenced from the same sample in a study of T cells in Graves' hyperthyroidism and ophthalmopathy. The source material, RNA transcripts, was used to amplify TCR beta CDR3 regions. The HTBI set primed first-round TCR CDR3 RT-PCR. TCRdb re-called the multiplex PCR reads with MiXCR, one entry per CDR3 protein. The data contain roughly 700,000 distinct CDR3 sequences, about 14% of them seen just once; the ten biggest clones take up more than 8.5%. What was sequenced was blood. Receptors were obtained from a woman aged 18-29 years with Graves' hyperthyroidism.

This clonotype has more than one count but fewer than ten. The rearrangement joins TRBV24-1 to TRBJ2-5; D gene uncertain. Germline V gene lookup returns CDR1 KGHDR and CDR2 SFDVKD. The CDR3 is 12 residues long. Trimming took 4 bases from V and 5 from J, leaving 7 bases between them. The CDR3 sequence is CATSDSPETQYF. Written as DNA, the CDR3 is TGTGCCACCAGTGACTCCCCCGAGACCCAGTACTTC.

This clonotype has ten or more counts. The chain links TRBV4-1 to TRBJ2-1; TRBD2 aligns across 9 bases. This CDR3 contains 14 residues. Germline V CDR1 and CDR2: MGHRA, YSYEKL. Germline trimming cut 7 bases from V and 4 bases from J; bases unmatched to any gene: 5. The CDR3 DNA reads TGCGCCAGCAAGCTAGCGGGACATTACAATGAGCAGTTCTTC. Translated: CASKLAGHYNEQFF.

This clonotype appeared many times. The chain employs TRBV11-2 and TRBJ2-7; D gene uncertain. The CDR3 runs 17 residues. Trimming shortened V by 3 bases and J by 6 bases, and 24 bases separated the two germline ends. CDR1 and CDR2 (germline): SGHAT, FQNNGV. The CDR3 loop reads CASSFGSRRYKGLEQYF. CDR3 nucleotide sequence: TGTGCCAGCAGCTTCGGGTCGCGGCGCTACAAAGGGCTCGAGCAGTACTTC.

This clonotype has just a few counts. The J gene is TRBJ2-3, the V gene TRBV4-1, with a weak D call TRBD2 (5 bases). This CDR3 region has 20 residues. Germline CDR1 MGHRA, CDR2 YSYEKL. V was clipped by 1 base and J by 3 bases, with 26 bases between them. Here the CDR3 reads CASSQASSPPGMVWTDTQYF. CDR3 nucleotide sequence: TGCGCCAGCAGCCAAGCCTCCTCGCCGCCCGGGATGGTGTGGACAGATACGCAGTATTTT.

This clonotype was seen repeatedly, ten times or more. The chain links TRBV6-1 to TRBJ2-1, with no clear D. Germline V gives CDR1 MNHNS, CDR2 SASEGT. The CDR3 is 11 amino acids. With 4 bases removed from V and 13 bases from J, the gap between germline ends came to 11 bases. CDR3 nucleotides: TGTGCCAGCAGTGGAACTGGCGACCAGTTCTTC. It specifies CASSGTGDQFF.

The table lists this clonotype with many counts. This rearrangement joins TRBV5-5 to TRBJ1-4, with 7 bases identical to TRBD1. The CDR3 is made up of 16 amino acids. Germline CDR1 SGHKS, CDR2 YYEKEE (reference sequence). Trimming removed 4 bases from V and 4 bases from J; junction bases left unmatched: 10. The CDR3 here is CASSPVGTANNEKLFF. In DNA form, the CDR3 reads TGTGCCAGCAGCCCGGTCGGGACAGCGAATAATGAAAAACTGTTTTTT.

V and J are TRBV28 and TRBJ2-6, with TRBD2 identical over 11 bases. This CDR3 region has 19 residues. CDR1 is MDHEN and CDR2 is SYDVKM in the germline V gene. V trimming: 6 bases; J trimming: 0 bases; junction bases outside the gene matches: 10. CDR3 nucleotides: TGTGCCAGCAGCCTCTATGGACTAGCGGGCAACTCTGGGGCCAACGTCCTGACTTTC. It specifies CASSLYGLAGNSGANVLTF. Full variable domain (outside the CDR3, taken from reference TRBV28 and TRBJ2-6): DVKVTQSSRYLVKRTGEKVFLECVQDMDHENMFWYRQDPGLGLRLIYFSYDVKMKEKGDIPEGYSVSREKKERFSLILESASTNQTSMYLCASSLYGLAGNSGANVLTFGAGSRLTVL.

There are many counts of this clonotype. The CDR3 DNA reads TGTGCCAGCAGCCAATCCGGACTTTACACAGATACGCAGTATTTT. It translates to CASSQSGLYTDTQYF. V gene TRBV16 combines with J gene TRBJ2-3, with D tentatively TRBD2 (5 bases). Trimming cost V 0 bases and J 2 bases, with 9 bases left between them. The CDR3 is made up of 15 amino acids. CDR1 KGHSY and CDR2 FQNENV come from the germline V gene.

A few counts support this clonotype. V and J are TRBV19 and TRBJ2-6; D might be TRBD1 (6 bases). Germline loops: CDR1 LNHDA, CDR2 SQIVND (reference sequence). Trimming removed 3 bases from V and 0 bases from J, with 12 bases in between. The CDR3 covers 17 residues. The CDR3 DNA reads TGTGCCAGTAGTATTAGAGGGGGAATCTCTGGGGCCAACGTCCTGACTTTC. Amino acids: CASSIRGGISGANVLTF.

This clonotype was counted a few times. The CDR3 spells CASSQGQRAQETQYF. In nucleotides, the CDR3 is TGTGCCAGCAGCCAAGGACAGCGGGCCCAAGAGACCCAGTACTTC. The J gene is TRBJ2-5, the V gene TRBV14, with D possibly TRBD2 on 6 matching bases. Trimming pared 1 base from V and 1 base from J, leaving 10 bases between. CDR1 is SGHDN and CDR2 is FVKESK in the germline V gene. The CDR3 loop spans 15 amino acids.

This clonotype was recorded a few times. This CDR3 fails to terminate in the conserved phenylalanine or tryptophan, so it likely reflects a read error. The rearrangement uses TRBV6-1 and TRBJ2-6; 7 bases fit TRBD1. CDR1 and CDR2 from the germline V gene are MNHNS and SASEGT. The CDR3 sequence is 15 residues long. J gave up 3 bases and V 6 bases, and 5 bases lay outside the gene matches. The CDR3 DNA reads TGTGCCAGCAGGGAGACAGGGAGTGGGGCCAACGTCCTGACTCTC. As protein: CASRETGSGANVLTL.

The genes are TRBV19 and TRBJ1-2; 9 bases fit TRBD1. The germline V gene encodes CDR1 LNHDA and CDR2 SQIVND (reference sequence). The CDR3 spans 17 residues. The ends lost 4 bases at V and 2 bases at J; junction bases unmatched: 11. The CDR3 DNA follows: TGTGCCAGTAGTACCGACAGGGGGACTATCCCAAACTATGGCTACACCTTC. This sequence encodes CASSTDRGTIPNYGYTF.

This clonotype was seen a few times. This chain connects TRBV5-8 to TRBJ2-7; maybe TRBD2 (5 bases). V was clipped by 1 base and J by 0 bases, with 11 bases between them. The CDR3 runs 15 residues. Germline V gene lookup returns CDR1 SGHTS and CDR2 YDEGEE. The CDR3 sequence is CASSLFGIPSYEQYF. CDR3 DNA: TGTGCCAGCAGCTTGTTCGGGATCCCCTCCTACGAGCAGTACTTC.

This clonotype has at least ten counts. The V gene is TRBV11-2, the J gene TRBJ2-5; D call uncertain. From germline, CDR1 is SGHAT and CDR2 FQNNGV. Trimming stripped 6 bases from V and 5 bases from J, with 16 bases between. This CDR3 contains 14 residues. The CDR3 DNA sequence: TGTGCCAGCAGACGACCGGCAGGAGTGGAGACCCAGTACTTC. This sequence encodes CASRRPAGVETQYF.

This clonotype was observed many times. The chain couples TRBV19 to TRBJ2-7, with 8 nucleotides matching TRBD2. Germline trimming cut 9 bases from V and 0 bases from J; bases unmatched to any gene: 7. Per germline, CDR1 LNHDA and CDR2 SQIVND (reference sequence). The CDR3 has 14 amino acids. The CDR3: CASSTSGSSYEQYF. In DNA, the CDR3 is TGTGCCAGCAGCACCAGCGGGAGCTCCTACGAGCAGTACTTC.

The V call is TRBV7-9, the J call TRBJ2-1; possible D gene TRBD1, 6 bases. Trimming stripped 1 base from V and 2 bases from J, with 18 bases between. Germline V gene lookup returns CDR1 SEHNR and CDR2 FQNEAQ (reference sequence). This CDR3 comprises 18 residues. In DNA form, the CDR3 reads TGTGCCAGCAGCTTAGAATTGCTGAGGGACACCCCCTACAATGAGCAGTTCTTC. Amino acid sequence: CASSLELLRDTPYNEQFF.

Of note for this clonotype: A much larger clone lies one base from this, so it may be a read error. This chain uses TRBV7-2 with TRBJ2-1, with D tentatively TRBD2 (6 bases). The closer fit of TRBJ2-7 to the DNA end suggests the J call may be wrong. CDR1 SGHTA and CDR2 FQGNSA come from the germline V gene. This CDR3 contains 15 residues. DNA of the CDR3: TGTGCCAGCAGCAAACTAGCAACGGCCTACAATGAGCAGTACTTC. Translation: CASSKLATAYNEQYF.

As regards this clonotype: A much bigger clone sits one base away, suggesting this may be a read error. V gene TRBV20-1 combines with J gene TRBJ2-1; D remains ambiguous. The V gene lost 1 base and the J gene lost 6 bases, with 19 bases spanning the gap. Germline CDR1 is DFQATT and CDR2 is SNEGSKA (reference sequence). CDR3 length: 16 amino acids. CDR3 in amino acids: CSARVIIGDFSNEQFF. The CDR3 nucleotides read TGCAGTGCTAGAGTAATAATTGGAGACTTCTCCAATGAGCAGTTCTTC.

This clonotype occurred many times. The rearrangement uses TRBV5-1 and TRBJ1-1; TRBD1 agrees at 7 bases. CDR1 is SGHRS and CDR2 is YFSETQ in the germline V gene. V lost 2 bases to trimming and J lost 3 bases; unmatched junction nucleotides: 10. The CDR3 spans 16 residues. The CDR3 region is CASSFDLPGTDTEAFF. CDR3 DNA sequence: TGCGCCAGCAGCTTTGACCTTCCCGGGACAGACACTGAAGCTTTCTTT.

This sequence joins TRBV4-1 and TRBJ2-7; 10 bases are shared with TRBD1. Germline lookup yields CDR1 MGHRA and CDR2 YSYEKL. Trimming cost V 4 bases and J 3 bases; bases outside gene matches: 6. The CDR3 is 15 residues long. The CDR3 region is CASSLRDRGHYEQYF. In DNA, the CDR3 is TGCGCCAGCAGCCTCCGGGACAGGGGCCACTACGAGCAGTACTTC.

This clonotype was observed a few times. This chain's CDR3 is CASSSGFSGEYEQYF. CDR3 in DNA: TGTGCCAGCAGTTCGGGCTTTAGCGGGGAATACGAGCAGTACTTC. The chain joins TRBV2 to TRBJ2-7, with 8 bases aligning to TRBD2. Germline loops: CDR1 SNHLY, CDR2 FYNNEI. The junction had 10 bases not matched to a gene; V was cut back by 5 bases and J by 4 bases. The CDR3 loop spans 15 amino acids.

This clonotype was counted only a few times. The chain employs TRBV29-1 and TRBJ1-1; TRBD1 agrees at 7 bases. CDR3 length equals 17 residues. Trimming at V came to 7 bases and at J to 2 bases, leaving 19 bases not matched to a gene. CDR1 and CDR2 from the germline V gene are SQVTM and ANQGSEA. The CDR3 DNA reads TGCAGCGCCCGGGGGGAGAGAGGGGGCCTGTTAAACACTGAAGCTTTCTTT. Its translation: CSARGERGGLLNTEAFF.

This chain connects TRBV19 to TRBJ1-5; D is possibly TRBD1 (6 bases). Trimming shortened V by 5 bases and J by 4 bases, and 12 bases separated the two germline ends. CDR1 and CDR2 (germline): LNHDA, SQIVND (reference sequence). This CDR3 is built from 14 residues. Here the CDR3 reads CASSPTGWNQPQHF. DNA for the CDR3: TGTGCCAGTAGTCCGACAGGTTGGAATCAGCCCCAGCATTTT.